This is a list of T cell receptor beta chains from one sample in a study of blood T cell repertoires in COVID-19. Using immunoSEQ multiplex PCR, the repertoire was profiled, and TCRdb retains in-frame clones only, with some absent. The profile shows 150,000 or so clones, around 85% of them singletons. Sequenced sample: PBMCs or T cells enriched from blood (not recorded which). The receptors were gathered from a woman between 40 and 50 years old with acute COVID-19. Each CDR3 is given with its conserved first and last residue. D genes are given only for firm matches. Size values are once, few and many counts, or a class for expanded clones, and some rows have none.

TRBJ1-2 | TRBV5-1 | NA | NA | TGCGCCAGCAGCTTGGCTCAGAACTATGGCTACACCTTC | CASSLAQNYGYTF
TRBJ2-1 | TRBV29-1 | NA | TRBD1 | TGCAGCGTTTTCGCTCTACAGGGGGTAAAAGAGCAGTTCTTC | CSVFALQGVKEQFF
TRBJ2-5 | TRBV21-1 | NA | NA | TGTGCCAGCAGCAAATGGGCTAGCGGGAGGGAGGGGACCCAGTACTTC | CASSKWASGREGTQYF
TRBJ1-4 | TRBV18 | NA | NA | TGTGCCAGCTCACGCGTCGGTGGAACTAATGAAAAACTGTTTTTT | CASSRVGGTNEKLFF
TRBJ2-1 | TRBV5-6 | many | TRBD2 | TGTGCCAGCAGCTCGGTGGTGGGGGAGGGCCATGAGCAGTTCTTC | CASSSVVGEGHEQFF
TRBJ1-5 | TRBV15 | NA | TRBD1 | TGTGCCACCAGCAGAGAGCCGCGGCCGGGACAGTTTGGTCAGCCCCAGCATTTT | CATSREPRPGQFGQPQHF
TRBJ2-2 | TRBV7-2 | few | NA | TGTGCCAGCAGGGGGCGCTCCACCGGGGAGCTGTTTTTT | CASRGRSTGELFF
TRBJ2-1 | TRBV29-1 | NA | NA | TGCAGCGTTGAAGTGTCGTACAGGGCGAATGAGCAGTTCTTC | CSVEVSYRANEQFF
TRBJ2-2 | TRBV5-8 | NA | TRBD1 | TGTGCCAGCAGCTTGCAGGACAGGTCTACCGGGGAGCTGTTTTTT | CASSLQDRSTGELFF
TRBJ1-2 | TRBV5-1 | NA | NA | TGCGCCAGCAGCTTGTCGGGGGACAACTATGGCTACACCTTC | CASSLSGDNYGYTF
TRBJ1-3 | TRBV4-2 | NA | NA | TGTGCCAGCAGCCAGGGCAGGGGCTTTGGAAACACCATATATTTT | CASSQGRGFGNTIYF
TRBJ2-1 | TRBV7-8 | NA | TRBD2 | TGTGCCAGCAGCTCAAGACTAGCGAGCTCCTACAATGAGCAGTTCTTC | CASSSRLASSYNEQFF